Listed here are 13 T cell receptor beta chains from one sample, sequenced in a study of response to subunit inactivated influenza vaccine. TCRdb reanalysed the RT-PCR reads using MiXCR and keeps one entry per CDR3 protein. The profile shows roughly 700,000 distinct CDR3 sequences, around 13% of them singletons. The sample in question was PBMCs from blood, obtained 14 to 15 days before vaccination. All receptors come from a man aged 50-59 years who received an inactivated influenza vaccine.

This clonotype turned up a few times. The chain uses TRBV6-1 and TRBJ2-3, with D possibly being TRBD1 (5 bases). CDR3 size: 13 residues. Germline CDR1 MNHNS, CDR2 SASEGT. Trimming left V 8 bases short and J 2 bases short, with 11 bases between. CDR3 sequence: CASAQGLTDTQYF. The CDR3 DNA is TGTGCCAGCGCCCAGGGTCTCACAGATACGCAGTATTTT.

The chain joins TRBV2 to TRBJ2-1; D remains ambiguous. The CDR3 totals 13 residues. Germline-derived CDR1 and CDR2 are SNHLY and FYNNEI. V lost 5 bases to trimming and J lost 5 bases, with 10 bases between them. The CDR3 sequence is CASSFGPNNEQFF. The CDR3 DNA is TGTGCCAGCAGTTTTGGACCCAACAATGAGCAGTTCTTC.

The chain joins TRBV28 to TRBJ1-6; D is unclear. There are 11 residues in the CDR3. V was pared by 8 bases and J by 9 bases, with 8 bases between. Germline CDR1 is MDHEN and CDR2 is SYDVKM. CDR3 loop: CASRRGSPLHF. The CDR3 DNA reads TGTGCCAGCCGGCGAGGTTCACCCCTCCACTTT.

This clonotype appeared a few times. The rearrangement links TRBV25-1 to TRBJ2-2, with D possibly called TRBD1 or TRBD2 (5 bases each). Germline values: CDR1 MGHDK, CDR2 SYGVNS. The CDR3 is 16 amino acids. V was shortened by 1 base and J by 8 bases, with 17 bases between the two germline ends. This CDR3 is CASSEFPRARRGELFF. The CDR3 region has the DNA TGTGCCAGCAGTGAATTTCCCAGGGCCAGGAGGGGGGAGCTGTTTTTT.

The V gene is TRBV6-5, the J gene TRBJ2-5; the match to TRBD1 covers 8 bases. The CDR3 covers 15 residues. Trimming cost V 2 bases and J 5 bases; bases outside gene matches: 7. The germline V gene encodes CDR1 MNHEY and CDR2 SVGAGI. For the CDR3, the DNA is TGTGCCAGCAGTTACCAGGACAGGGTGGGGGAGACCCAGTACTTC. It encodes CASSYQDRVGETQYF.

There are a few counts of this clonotype. The chain is built from TRBV7-9 and TRBJ2-7; D not resolved. The CDR3 is 15 amino acids. V lost 2 bases to trimming and J lost 5 bases, with 16 bases between them. CDR1 is SEHNR and CDR2 is FQNEAQ in the germline V gene (reference sequence). Here the CDR3 DNA reads TGTGCCAGCAGCTTATTTCCCGCATTCGGCGACGAGCAGTACTTC. Amino acids: CASSLFPAFGDEQYF.

The genes are TRBV9 and TRBJ1-1, with D tentatively TRBD1 (6 bases). The CDR3 runs 16 residues. V was clipped by 5 bases and J by 4 bases, with 21 bases between them. Germline lookup yields CDR1 SGDLS and CDR2 YYNGEE. CDR3 sequence (DNA): TGTGCCAGCAGTGCGGGGGACGATACAGGGAGCACTGAAGCTTTCTTT. Translating gives CASSAGDDTGSTEAFF.

This rearrangement joins TRBV6-4 to TRBJ2-2; perhaps TRBD2 as D (6 bases). This CDR3 region has 19 residues. Germline loops: CDR1 MRHNA, CDR2 SNTAGT. Trimming took 11 bases from V and 4 from J, leaving 32 bases between them. CDR3 protein: CALCRWEVLSWGGTGELFF. DNA for the CDR3: TGTGCCCTCTGTCGATGGGAGGTCCTTAGTTGGGGAGGCACCGGGGAGCTGTTTTTT.

This clonotype was seen only a few times. This sequence joins TRBV4-1 and TRBJ2-7; D uncertain. CDR1 MGHRA and CDR2 YSYEKL come from the germline V gene. The CDR3 is made up of 15 amino acids. V lost 7 bases, J lost 1 base, and 17 bases lay in between. CDR3 protein: CASTPRADSSYEQYF. CDR3 nucleotide sequence: TGCGCCAGCACCCCAAGGGCCGATAGTTCCTACGAGCAGTACTTC.

The V gene is TRBV6-2 or TRBV6-3, the J gene TRBJ2-1; weak D call: TRBD2 (6 bases). Germline V CDR1 and CDR2: MNHEY, SVGEGT. Trimming took off 4 bases at V and 2 bases at J, with 15 bases between the two ends. This CDR3 is 16 amino acids long. The CDR3 DNA reads TGTGCCAGCAGTTCCCCCGGGGCGGGACCCTACAATGAGCAGTTCTTC. Translating gives CASSSPGAGPYNEQFF.

This rearrangement joins TRBV7-9 to TRBJ2-3; D remains ambiguous. This CDR3 spans 14 amino acids. V dropped 2 bases and J dropped 3 bases, with 9 bases sitting between them. CDR1 and CDR2 from the germline V gene are SEHNR and FQNEAQ (reference sequence). CDR3 nucleotides: TGTGCCAGCAGCTTAAAGGACGGAACAGATACGCAGTATTTT. Its translation is CASSLKDGTDTQYF.

The V and J genes are TRBV12-3 or TRBV12-4 and TRBJ1-2; no clear D gene. The CDR3 has 13 amino acids. The V end lost 1 base, the J end lost 8 bases, and 11 bases lay between the germline ends. CDR3 amino acids: CASSLGAPPGYTF. The CDR3 coding sequence is TGTGCCAGCAGTTTAGGGGCCCCGCCGGGCTACACCTTC.

This chain uses TRBV4-3 with TRBJ1-4, with D perhaps matching TRBD1 (5 bases). V was trimmed by 1 base and J by 4 bases, leaving 13 bases between them. The CDR3 loop spans 16 amino acids. Germline loops: CDR1 LGHNA, CDR2 YSLEER. The CDR3 nucleotides read TGCGCCAGCAGCCAAGGTCTGGGGCAGCTTAATGAAAAACTGTTTTTT. Its translation: CASSQGLGQLNEKLFF.